This TCR beta chain was documented in a study of multiple sclerosis patients with progressive multifocal leukoencephalopathy. Time point meaning: before natalizumab initiation. For this clone: Its antigen is still unknown.

Sequencing was performed with immunoSEQ multiplex PCR; in TCRdb, only in-frame clones are kept and a portion is missing. The sample yields about 30,000 clones, 85% to 95% seen once. The length of the CDR3 is 14 residues. CDR1 and CDR2 (germline): SGHTA, FQGNSA. Trimming pared 1 base from V and 4 bases from J, leaving 8 bases between. The study's findings and limits: Before and during natalizumab, the clones expanded at PML already existed. The findings' link to JC virus versus immunocompromise remained uncertain.

The rearrangement joins TRBV7-2 to TRBJ2-1, with D possibly being TRBD2 (5 bases). The clonotype was recovered from a man younger than 45 with multiple sclerosis. Sequences were obtained from PBMCs. In nucleotides, the CDR3 is TGTGCCAGCAGCTTAGGGACTGTATACAATGAGCAGTTCTTC. Protein product: CASSLGTVYNEQFF.